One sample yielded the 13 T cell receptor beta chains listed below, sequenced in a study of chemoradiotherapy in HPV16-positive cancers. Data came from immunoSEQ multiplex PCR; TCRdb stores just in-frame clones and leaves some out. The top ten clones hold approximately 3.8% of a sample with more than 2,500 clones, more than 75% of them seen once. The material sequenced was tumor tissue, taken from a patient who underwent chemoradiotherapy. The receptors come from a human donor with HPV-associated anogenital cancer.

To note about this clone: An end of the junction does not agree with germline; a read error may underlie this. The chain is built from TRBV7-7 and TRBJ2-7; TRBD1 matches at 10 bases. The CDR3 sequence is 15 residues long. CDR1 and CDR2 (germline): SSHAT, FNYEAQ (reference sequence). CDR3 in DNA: TGTGCTAGCAGCCCCGGGACAGGGGCCTCCTACGAGCAGTACTTC. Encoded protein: CASSPGTGASYEQYF. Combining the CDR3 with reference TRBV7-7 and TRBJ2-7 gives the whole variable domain GAGVSQSPRYKVTKRGQDVTLRCDPISSHATLYWYQQALGQGPEFLTYFNYEAQPDKSGLPSDRFSAERPEGSISTLTIQRTEQRDSAMYRCASSPGTGASYEQYFGPGTRLTVT.

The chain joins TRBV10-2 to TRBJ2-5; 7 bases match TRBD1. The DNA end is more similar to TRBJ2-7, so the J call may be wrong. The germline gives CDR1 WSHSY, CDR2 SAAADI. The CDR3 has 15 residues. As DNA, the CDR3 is TGCGCCAGCAGTGATGTCGGGGACAGCTCCTACGAGCAGTACTTC. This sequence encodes CASSDVGDSSYEQYF.

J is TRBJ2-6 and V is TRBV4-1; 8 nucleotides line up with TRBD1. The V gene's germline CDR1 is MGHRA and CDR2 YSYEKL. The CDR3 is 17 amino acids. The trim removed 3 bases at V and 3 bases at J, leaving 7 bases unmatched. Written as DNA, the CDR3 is TGCGCCAGCAGCCATATCGCAGGGGGCAGTGGGGCCAACGTCCTGACTTTC. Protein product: CASSHIAGGSGANVLTF.

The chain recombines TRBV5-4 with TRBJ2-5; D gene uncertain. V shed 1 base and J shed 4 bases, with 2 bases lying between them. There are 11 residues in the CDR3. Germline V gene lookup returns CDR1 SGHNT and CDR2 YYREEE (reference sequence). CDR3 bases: TGTGCCAGCAGCTTGTCAGAGACCCAGTACTTC. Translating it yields CASSLSETQYF.

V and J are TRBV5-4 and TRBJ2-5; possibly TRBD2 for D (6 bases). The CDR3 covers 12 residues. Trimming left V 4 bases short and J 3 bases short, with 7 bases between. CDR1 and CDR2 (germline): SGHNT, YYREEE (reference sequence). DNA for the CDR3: TGTGCCAGCAGCGGGACTGAAGAGACCCAGTACTTC. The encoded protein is CASSGTEETQYF.

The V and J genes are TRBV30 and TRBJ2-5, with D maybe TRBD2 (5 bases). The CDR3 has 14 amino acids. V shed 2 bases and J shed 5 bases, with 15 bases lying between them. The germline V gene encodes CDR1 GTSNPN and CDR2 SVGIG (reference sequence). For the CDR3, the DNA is TGTGCCTGGAGTCCCACTAGTCTCTGGGAGACCCAGTACTTC. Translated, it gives CAWSPTSLWETQYF.

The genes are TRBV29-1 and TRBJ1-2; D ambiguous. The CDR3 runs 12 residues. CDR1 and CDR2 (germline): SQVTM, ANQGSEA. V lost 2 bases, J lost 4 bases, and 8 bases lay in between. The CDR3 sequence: CSVETGVYGYTF. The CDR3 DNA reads TGCAGCGTTGAAACGGGCGTCTATGGCTACACCTTC.

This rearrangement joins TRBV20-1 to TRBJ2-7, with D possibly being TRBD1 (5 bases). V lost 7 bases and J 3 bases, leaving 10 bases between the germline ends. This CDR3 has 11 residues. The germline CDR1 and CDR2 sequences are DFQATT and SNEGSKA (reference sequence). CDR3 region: CSEQAGYEQYF. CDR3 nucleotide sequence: TGCAGTGAACAGGCCGGCTACGAGCAGTACTTC.

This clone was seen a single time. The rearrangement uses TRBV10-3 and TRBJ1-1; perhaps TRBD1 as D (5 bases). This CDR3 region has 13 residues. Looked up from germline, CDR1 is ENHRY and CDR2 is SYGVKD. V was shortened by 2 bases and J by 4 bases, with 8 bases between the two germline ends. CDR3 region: CAISEQGSTEAFF. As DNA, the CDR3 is TGTGCCATCAGTGAGCAGGGTAGCACTGAAGCTTTCTTT.

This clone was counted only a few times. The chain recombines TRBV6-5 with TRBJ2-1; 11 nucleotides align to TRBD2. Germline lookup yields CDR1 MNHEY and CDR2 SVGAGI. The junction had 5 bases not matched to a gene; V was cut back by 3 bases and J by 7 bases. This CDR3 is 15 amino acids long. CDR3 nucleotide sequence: TGTGCCAGCAGTTATGGGACTAGCGGTCGGAATGAGCAGTTCTTC. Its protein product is CASSYGTSGRNEQFF.

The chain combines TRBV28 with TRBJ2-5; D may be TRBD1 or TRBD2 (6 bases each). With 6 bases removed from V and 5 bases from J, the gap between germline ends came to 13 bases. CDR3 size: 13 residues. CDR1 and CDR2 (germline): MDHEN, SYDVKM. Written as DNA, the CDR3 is TGTGCCAGCAGAGGGGGGCTGGGGGAGACCCAGTACTTC. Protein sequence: CASRGGLGETQYF.

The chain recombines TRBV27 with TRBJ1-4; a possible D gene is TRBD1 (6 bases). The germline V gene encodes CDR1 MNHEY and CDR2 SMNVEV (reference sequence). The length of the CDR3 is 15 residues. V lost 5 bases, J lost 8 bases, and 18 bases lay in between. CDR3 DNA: TGTGCCAGCAGTACCCTTGGGGGGGGCAACGAAAAACTGTTTTTT. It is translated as CASSTLGGGNEKLFF.

CDR3 protein: CASSFGTDSYEQYF. CDR3 coding DNA: TGTGCCAGCAGTTTCGGGACAGACTCCTACGAGCAGTACTTC. V is TRBV28 and J is TRBJ2-7, with 7 nucleotides matching TRBD1. Germline CDR1 MDHEN, CDR2 SYDVKM. This CDR3 spans 14 amino acids. The V and J ends lost 3 bases and 0 bases, in that order; junction bases with no gene match: 2.